Listed below are T cell receptor beta chains from one sample, sequenced in a study of cytomegalovirus exposure and HLA in healthy donors. Assay used: immunoSEQ multiplex PCR; TCRdb lists only in-frame clones, some missing. The table records some 170,000 clones, 90% to 97% of them present only once. Sequencing used PBMCs. Source of these receptors: a young woman in good health and CMV-seronegative. The CDR3 runs from the conserved cysteine through the conserved F or W. The D gene is left open where the match is weak. Rows give clone size only sometimes, using once, few, many, or a class for an expanded clone.

clone size: -; V gene: TRBV7-8; D gene: -; J gene: TRBJ1-2; CDR3 DNA: TGTGCCAGCAGCTTAGAATTGAATGGCAACGGCTACACCTTC; CDR3 protein: CASSLELNGNGYTF
clone size: -; V gene: TRBV7-8; D gene: -; J gene: TRBJ1-1; CDR3 DNA: TGTGCCAGCAGCTTAGGTCTTAGGGGAAGTCTCAACACTGAAGCTTTCTTT; CDR3 protein: CASSLGLRGSLNTEAFF
clone size: -; V gene: TRBV30; D gene: -; J gene: TRBJ1-1; CDR3 DNA: TGTGCCTGGAGTTCACAGGGAAACACTGAAGCTTTCTTT; CDR3 protein: CAWSSQGNTEAFF
clone size: -; V gene: TRBV4-1; D gene: -; J gene: TRBJ2-5; CDR3 DNA: TGCGCCAGCAGCCAAGGCCCCCTGGACATCGATTTTCAAGAGACCCAGTACTTC; CDR3 protein: CASSQGPLDIDFQETQYF
clone size: -; V gene: TRBV28; D gene: TRBD2; J gene: TRBJ2-3; CDR3 DNA: TGTGCCAGCACCTTGCTAGCGGGGACGAGCACAGATACGCAGTATTTT; CDR3 protein: CASTLLAGTSTDTQYF
clone size: -; V gene: TRBV25-1; D gene: -; J gene: TRBJ1-6; CDR3 DNA: TGTGCCAGCAGTGTGCAGGGAAATTCACCCCTCCACTTT; CDR3 protein: CASSVQGNSPLHF
clone size: -; V gene: TRBV6-5; D gene: TRBD1; J gene: TRBJ1-3; CDR3 DNA: TGTGCCAGCAGCTCCAGGGGGCTATCTGGAAACACCATATATTTT; CDR3 protein: CASSSRGLSGNTIYF
clone size: -; V gene: TRBV2; D gene: -; J gene: TRBJ2-1; CDR3 DNA: TGTGCCAGCAGTTGGTGGGGGCCGAACTCCTACAATGAGCAGTTCTTC; CDR3 protein: CASSWWGPNSYNEQFF
clone size: -; V gene: TRBV9; D gene: TRBD1; J gene: TRBJ1-4; CDR3 DNA: TGTGCCAGCAGCACCTCCGGGACAGGGAATGAAAAACTGTTTTTT; CDR3 protein: CASSTSGTGNEKLFF
clone size: -; V gene: TRBV7-3; D gene: TRBD2; J gene: TRBJ2-5; CDR3 DNA: TGTGCCAGCAGCTTGACGGGGGGAGAGACCCAGTACTTC; CDR3 protein: CASSLTGGETQYF
clone size: -; V gene: TRBV11-2; D gene: -; J gene: TRBJ2-1; CDR3 DNA: TGTGCCAGCAGCCAGCTTAAGAGGGGAGGAGGATACCACAATGAGCAGTTCTTC; CDR3 protein: CASSQLKRGGGYHNEQFF
clone size: once; V gene: TRBV18; D gene: TRBD1; J gene: TRBJ1-3; CDR3 DNA: TGTGCCAGCTCACCACTAAGACAGGGGTCGACTGGAAACACCATATATTTT; CDR3 protein: CASSPLRQGSTGNTIYF
clone size: -; V gene: TRBV7-8; D gene: TRBD2; J gene: TRBJ2-1; CDR3 DNA: TGTGCCAGCAGCTTTAGTGCGGGGGTCCTTGGGGAGCAGTTCTTC; CDR3 protein: CASSFSAGVLGEQFF
clone size: -; V gene: TRBV2; D gene: TRBD1; J gene: TRBJ1-2; CDR3 DNA: TGTGCCAGCAGCTCGGGACAGGAGAACTATGGCTACACCTTC; CDR3 protein: CASSSGQENYGYTF
clone size: once; V gene: TRBV19; D gene: -; J gene: TRBJ2-7; CDR3 DNA: TGTGCCAGTAGTATGTTCTCAGATTACGAGCAGTACTTC; CDR3 protein: CASSMFSDYEQYF
clone size: once; V gene: TRBV11-2; D gene: TRBD2; J gene: TRBJ2-3; CDR3 DNA: TGTGCCAGCAGCCGTGGACTAGCGGGGGGGACCCCGGATACGCAGTATTTT; CDR3 protein: CASSRGLAGGTPDTQYF
clone size: -; V gene: TRBV2; D gene: TRBD1; J gene: TRBJ1-1; CDR3 DNA: TGTGCCAGTAGTACACAGGGGGAGAACACTGAAGCTTTCTTT; CDR3 protein: CASSTQGENTEAFF
clone size: -; V gene: TRBV9; D gene: -; J gene: TRBJ2-5; CDR3 DNA: TGTGCCAGCAGCCCGCAGGAACAAGAGACCCAGTACTTC; CDR3 protein: CASSPQEQETQYF
clone size: -; V gene: TRBV14; D gene: -; J gene: TRBJ2-2; CDR3 DNA: TGTGCCAGCAGCCAAGATACGGTCCCCGGGGAGCTGTTTTTT; CDR3 protein: CASSQDTVPGELFF
clone size: -; V gene: TRBV19; D gene: -; J gene: TRBJ2-2; CDR3 DNA: TGTGCCAGTAGTATGGTGGGGGGGCCGGTCACCGGGGAGCTGTTTTTT; CDR3 protein: CASSMVGGPVTGELFF
clone size: -; V gene: TRBV18; D gene: TRBD1; J gene: TRBJ2-1; CDR3 DNA: TGTGCCAGCTCAAGGGACAGGGATGTTGAGCAGTTCTTC; CDR3 protein: CASSRDRDVEQFF
clone size: -; V gene: TRBV11-2; D gene: TRBD1; J gene: TRBJ1-1; CDR3 DNA: TGTGCCAGCAGCTTAGGACGTGGTACAGGGGCTGCGATCACTGAAGCTTTCTTT; CDR3 protein: CASSLGRGTGAAITEAFF
clone size: -; V gene: TRBV7-9; D gene: -; J gene: TRBJ1-6; CDR3 DNA: TGTGCCAGCAGCTTAGTACCACTAAATTCACCCCTCCACTTT; CDR3 protein: CASSLVPLNSPLHF
clone size: -; V gene: TRBV2; D gene: TRBD1; J gene: TRBJ1-4; CDR3 DNA: TGTGCCAGCAGTGAACAAGGGACAGGGAATGAAAAACTGTTTTTT; CDR3 protein: CASSEQGTGNEKLFF
clone size: -; V gene: TRBV9; D gene: TRBD2; J gene: TRBJ2-3; CDR3 DNA: TGTGCCAGCAGCGTATTGGGGCTAGCGGGGAACGCAGATACGCAGTATTTT; CDR3 protein: CASSVLGLAGNADTQYF
clone size: -; V gene: TRBV5-4; D gene: TRBD1; J gene: TRBJ2-7; CDR3 DNA: TGTGCCAGCAGCTTTGGACAGGGGAGGGGGGAGCAGTACTTC; CDR3 protein: CASSFGQGRGEQYF
clone size: -; V gene: TRBV7-2; D gene: TRBD2; J gene: TRBJ2-5; CDR3 DNA: TGTGCCAGCAGCATAGCCCCCGGGATAGCGGGGCAAGAGACCCAGTACTTC; CDR3 protein: CASSIAPGIAGQETQYF
clone size: -; V gene: TRBV5-1; D gene: -; J gene: TRBJ1-3; CDR3 DNA: TGCGCCAGCAGCTTGGTGGGGGGTGCGGACACCATATATTTT; CDR3 protein: CASSLVGGADTIYF
clone size: -; V gene: TRBV29-1; D gene: -; J gene: TRBJ2-7; CDR3 DNA: TGCAGCGTTGCCGCCAGGCTCAGCTCCTACGAGCAGTACTTC; CDR3 protein: CSVAARLSSYEQYF
clone size: -; V gene: TRBV5-8; D gene: -; J gene: TRBJ1-5; CDR3 DNA: TGTGCCAGCAGCCGGGGACTGAACAATCAGCCCCAGCATTTT; CDR3 protein: CASSRGLNNQPQHF
clone size: -; V gene: TRBV5-1; D gene: TRBD2; J gene: TRBJ2-5; CDR3 DNA: TGCGCCAGCAGCACGAGCGGGGGCCAAGAGACCCAGTACTTC; CDR3 protein: CASSTSGGQETQYF